Detailed here is one TCR beta chain. There are 13 residues in the CDR3. Per germline, CDR1 SQVTM and CDR2 ANQGSEA. Trimming took 4 bases from V and 6 from J, leaving 15 bases between them. The sample originates from a study of blood T cell repertoires in COVID-19. In the study overall: The study drew acute and convalescent COVID-19 samples from the United States, Italy and Spain. Nucleic acid was either cDNA or gDNA, and it came from T cells, B-cell-depleted T cells, or PBMCs.

Authors' processing steps: Researchers report that nucleated cell counts were estimated from reference gene primer amplification. Clones were read by immunoSEQ multiplex PCR, and TCRdb kept only the in-frame ones, dropping some. Clonal size and the V and J genes are those of that table, whereas D and trimming came from the DNA. The sample shows 270,000 or so clones, around nine tenths of them seen only once. The Seattle site enrolled patients during active infection and followed them longitudinally. Sequencing was done on a sample of peripheral blood. The receptor was isolated from a woman in her 30s with COVID-19, enrolled during active disease. V usage is TRBV29-1 and J usage is TRBJ1-1; TRBD1 is a possible D gene (5 bases). The CDR3 spells CSVGRDWRAEAFF. The CDR3, as DNA: TGCAGCGTTGGCCGGGACTGGAGGGCTGAAGCTTTCTTT.